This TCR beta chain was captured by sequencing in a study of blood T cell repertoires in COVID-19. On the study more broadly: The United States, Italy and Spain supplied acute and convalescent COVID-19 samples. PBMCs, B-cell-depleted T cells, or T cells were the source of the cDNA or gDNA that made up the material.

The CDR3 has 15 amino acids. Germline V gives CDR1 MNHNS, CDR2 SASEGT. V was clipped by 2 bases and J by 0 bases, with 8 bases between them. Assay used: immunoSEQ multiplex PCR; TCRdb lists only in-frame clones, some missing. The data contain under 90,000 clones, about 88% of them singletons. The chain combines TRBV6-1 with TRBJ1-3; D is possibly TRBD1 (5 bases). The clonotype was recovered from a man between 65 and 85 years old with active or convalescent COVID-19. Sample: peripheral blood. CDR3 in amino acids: CASSEQGHSGNTIYF. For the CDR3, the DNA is TGTGCCAGCAGTGAACAGGGCCACTCTGGAAACACCATATATTTT.